One and the same sample provided the 9 T cell receptor beta chains below, sequenced in a study of T cells in women clearing cervical HPV infection. Libraries were prepared by immunoSEQ multiplex PCR; TCRdb keeps only in-frame clonotypes and omits some of them. Here the sample table reports some 31,000 clones. Sequencing used blood buffy coat. All receptors derive from a woman aged 18 to 69 with a cervical HPV16 infection that either progressed to CIN3+ or cleared (not recorded which).

Concerning this clone itself: The CDR3 end lies 3 residues beyond the end of the read and is filled in from the germline J gene. This chain joins TRBV19 and TRBJ2-1, with D tentatively TRBD2 (5 bases). Germline V CDR1 and CDR2: LNHDA, SQIVND (reference sequence). The CDR3 runs 14 residues. Trimming cost V 8 bases and J 6 bases, with 17 bases left between them. CDR3 sequence reads: CASGPPVLGNEQFF. CDR3 DNA, as far as it was read: TGTGCCAGTGGACCCCCGGTACTAGGCAATGAG.

Concerning this clone: The read comes to an end 3 residues before the CDR3 does, leaving the germline J gene to fill in the end. The rearrangement uses TRBV30 and TRBJ1-1, with TRBD1 identical over 9 bases. The CDR3 is 16 amino acids. The germline V gene encodes CDR1 GTSNPN and CDR2 SVGIG (reference sequence). With 3 bases clipped from V and 0 bases from J, the junction kept 8 bases outside the gene matches. The sequenced part of the CDR3 DNA is TGTGCCTGGAGAACGGACAGGGGAGGGGTGAACACTGAA. Encoded protein: CAWRTDRGGVNTE. The whole CDR3 sequence is CAWRTDRGGVNTEAFF.

On this clone: The read ends 3 residues shy of where the CDR3 ends; the end is completed using the germline J gene. The chain is built from TRBV7-3 and TRBJ2-7; 12 nucleotides agree with TRBD1. This CDR3 contains 14 residues. Germline CDR1 and CDR2: SGHTA and FQGTGA. J was trimmed by 6 bases and V by 5 bases; bases with no gene match: 5. Incomplete CDR3 DNA: TGTGCCAGCAGCCCGGGGACAGGGGGCTCCGAG. It yields the protein CASSPGTGGSE. The complete CDR3 reads CASSPGTGGSEQYF.

Notes on this clone: Coverage ceases 3 residues before the CDR3 finishes, and the germline J gene fills in the end. The chain links TRBV20-1 to TRBJ2-3; possibly TRBD2 for D (5 bases). Germline CDR1 and CDR2: DFQATT and SNEGSKA (reference sequence). This CDR3 has 14 residues. V lost 6 bases and J 1 base, leaving 14 bases between the germline ends. The sequenced CDR3 bases are TGCAGTGCCCCCGTAAGCGGACGCACAGATACG. It yields the protein CSAPVSGRTDT. The entire CDR3 protein is CSAPVSGRTDTQYF.

Comment on this clone: The read ends 3 residues before the CDR3 terminus; that terminus is restored from the germline J gene. The gene calls are TRBV20-1 and TRBJ1-3, with TRBD1 matching 7 bases. With 6 bases clipped from V and 0 bases from J, the junction kept 8 bases outside the gene matches. The germline gives CDR1 DFQATT, CDR2 SNEGSKA (reference sequence). The CDR3 covers 15 residues. Incomplete CDR3 DNA: TGCAGTGCAATAGACAGGGAGAGCTCTGGAAACACC. Translating it yields CSAIDRESSGNT. From start to end, the CDR3 is CSAIDRESSGNTIYF.

As for this clone: The read stops 3 residues short of the end of the CDR3; the missing end is completed from the germline J gene. The V call is TRBV5-1, the J call TRBJ2-6, with TRBD1 matching over 8 bases. Germline V gene data show CDR1 as SGHRS and CDR2 as YFSETQ. The CDR3 is 15 amino acids. V lost 2 bases, J lost 11 bases, and 9 bases stayed unmatched. Incomplete CDR3 DNA: TGCGCCAGCAGCTTAGACGACAGGGGTATTTACGTC. Translating it yields CASSLDDRGIYV. The whole CDR3 protein is CASSLDDRGIYVLTF.

In the case of this clone: The CDR3 extends 3 residues past the end of the read, so its final part is completed from the germline J gene. This chain joins TRBV20-1 and TRBJ2-3; weak D call: TRBD1 (5 bases). Germline loops: CDR1 DFQATT, CDR2 SNEGSKA (reference sequence). The CDR3 runs to 13 residues. Between the trimmed V and J ends, which lost 0 bases and 8 bases, there was a span of 12 bases. The DNA read from the CDR3 is TGCAGTGCTAGAGAGTTAGCTAGGGGTACG. This encodes CSARELARGT. The entire CDR3 is CSARELARGTQYF.

As to this clone: The read halts 3 residues ahead of the CDR3 end, with the missing end drawn from the germline J gene. The chain combines TRBV2 with TRBJ1-3, with 7 bases aligning to TRBD1. The CDR3 runs 15 residues. Germline loops: CDR1 SNHLY, CDR2 FYNNEI. The V and J ends lost 5 bases and 4 bases, in that order; junction bases with no gene match: 8. The CDR3 spells CASSLDRVSGNTIYF. CDR3 bases read: TGTGCCAGCAGTCTCGACAGGGTCTCCGGAAACACC.

Comments on this clone: The read stops 3 residues short of the end of the CDR3; the missing end is completed from the germline J gene. The chain is built from TRBV30 and TRBJ2-3, with TRBD1 as a possible D gene (5 bases). Trimming left V 4 bases short and J 5 bases short, with 7 bases between. CDR3 length: 11 residues. The V gene's germline CDR1 is GTSNPN and CDR2 SVGIG (reference sequence). The chain's CDR3 is CAWTGLDTQYF. Incomplete CDR3 DNA: TGTGCCTGGACAGGGCTAGATACG.